This T cell receptor (beta chain) was profiled in a study of control samples from healthy donors and cancer patients. Trimming shortened V by 11 bases and J by 0 bases, and 17 bases separated the two germline ends. The CDR3 sequence is 15 residues long. Germline lookup yields CDR1 LNHNV and CDR2 YYDKDF (reference sequence). The protocol was immunoSEQ multiplex PCR, while the TCRdb copy is restricted to in-frame clones and leaves out a portion. The sample has tens of thousands of clones, approximately 91% seen once. This TCR came from a woman aged 55-70 years in good health. The chain is built from TRBV15 and TRBJ2-1; D remains ambiguous. What was sequenced was blood. The CDR3 DNA sequence: TGTGCCTCCGGGCCGGCGGTGAGCTCCTACAATGAGCAGTTCTTC. It yields the protein CASGPAVSSYNEQFF.